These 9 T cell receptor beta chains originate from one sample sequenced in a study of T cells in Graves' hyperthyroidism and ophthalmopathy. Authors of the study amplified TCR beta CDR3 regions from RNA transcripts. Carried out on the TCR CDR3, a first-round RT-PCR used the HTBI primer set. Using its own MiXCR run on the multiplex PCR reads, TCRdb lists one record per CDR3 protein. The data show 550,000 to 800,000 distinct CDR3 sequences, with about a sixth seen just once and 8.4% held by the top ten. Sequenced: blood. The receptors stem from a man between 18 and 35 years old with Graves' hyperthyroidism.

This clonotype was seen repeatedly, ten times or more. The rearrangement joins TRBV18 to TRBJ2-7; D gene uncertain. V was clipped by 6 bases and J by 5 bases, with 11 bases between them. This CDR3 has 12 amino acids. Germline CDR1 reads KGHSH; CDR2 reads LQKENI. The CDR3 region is CASSPKRDEQYF. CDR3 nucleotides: TGTGCCAGCTCCCCCAAGCGCGACGAGCAGTACTTC.

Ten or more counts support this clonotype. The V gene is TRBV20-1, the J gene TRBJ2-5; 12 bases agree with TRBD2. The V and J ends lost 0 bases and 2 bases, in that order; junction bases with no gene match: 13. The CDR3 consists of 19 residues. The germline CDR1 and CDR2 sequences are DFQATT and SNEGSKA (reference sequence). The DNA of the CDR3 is TGCAGTGCTAGAGATCCCGGGGCTAGCGGGAGGGCACGTCAAGAGACCCAGTACTTC. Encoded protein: CSARDPGASGRARQETQYF.

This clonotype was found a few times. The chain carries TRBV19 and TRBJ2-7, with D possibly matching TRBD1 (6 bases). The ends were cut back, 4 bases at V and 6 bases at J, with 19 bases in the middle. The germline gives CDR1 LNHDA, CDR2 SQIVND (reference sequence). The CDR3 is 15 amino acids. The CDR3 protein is CASSTRQALDFEQYF. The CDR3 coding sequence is TGTGCCAGTAGTACCCGACAGGCCCTGGACTTCGAGCAGTACTTC.

CDR3 amino acids: CSVGQKNTEAFF. The CDR3 bases are TGCAGCGTGGGACAGAAGAACACTGAAGCTTTCTTT. This chain joins TRBV29-1 and TRBJ1-1; 7 positions match TRBD1. The CDR3 extends over 12 amino acids. CDR1 is SQVTM, CDR2 ANQGSEA, per germline. Trimming at V came to 6 bases and at J to 1 base, leaving 2 bases not matched to a gene.

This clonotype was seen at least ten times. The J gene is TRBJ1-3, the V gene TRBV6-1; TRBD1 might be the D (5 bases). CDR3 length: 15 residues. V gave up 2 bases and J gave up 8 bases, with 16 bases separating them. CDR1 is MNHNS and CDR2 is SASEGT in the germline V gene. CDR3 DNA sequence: TGTGCCAGCAGTGAATCGCTCGGCAGGGCATACACCATATATTTT. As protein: CASSESLGRAYTIYF.

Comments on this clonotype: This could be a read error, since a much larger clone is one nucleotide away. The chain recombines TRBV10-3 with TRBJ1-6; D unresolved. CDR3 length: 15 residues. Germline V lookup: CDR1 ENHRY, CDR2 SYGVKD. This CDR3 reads CATSESNEFLSPLHF. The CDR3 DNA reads TGTGCCACCAGTGAGTCGAATGAGTTCCTTTCACCCCTCCACTTT.

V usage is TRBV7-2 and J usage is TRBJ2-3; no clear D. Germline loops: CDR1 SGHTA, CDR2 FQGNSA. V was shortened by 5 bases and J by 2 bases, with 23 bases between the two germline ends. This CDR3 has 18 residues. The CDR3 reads CASSQDMTSGASTDTQYF. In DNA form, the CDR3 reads TGTGCCAGCAGCCAAGATATGACCTCTGGAGCCTCCACAGATACGCAGTATTTT.

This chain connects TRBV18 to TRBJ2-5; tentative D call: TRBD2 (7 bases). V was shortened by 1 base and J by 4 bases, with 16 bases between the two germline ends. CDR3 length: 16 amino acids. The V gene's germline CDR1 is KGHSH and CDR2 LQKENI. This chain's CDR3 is CASSPQRAGARETQYF. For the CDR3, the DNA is TGTGCCAGCTCACCACAAAGGGCGGGGGCGCGAGAGACCCAGTACTTC.

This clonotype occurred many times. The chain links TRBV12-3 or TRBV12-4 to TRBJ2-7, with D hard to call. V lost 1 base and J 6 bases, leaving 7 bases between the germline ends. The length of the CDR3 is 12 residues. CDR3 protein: CASSLGDGEQYF. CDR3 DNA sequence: TGTGCCAGCAGTTTAGGAGATGGCGAGCAGTACTTC.